This TCR beta chain was sequenced in a study of T cell responses to AZD1222 COVID-19 vaccine. This CDR3 region has 15 residues. Germline V lookup: CDR1 SGDLS, CDR2 YYNGEE. V shed 4 bases, J shed 0 bases, and the junction held 3 bases outside the gene matches. Sequenced by immunoSEQ multiplex PCR; TCRdb stores in-frame clones only, minus some. The profile covers 140,000 or so clones, with approximately 86% appearing a single time and roughly 5.2% taken by the ten largest. With respect to this clone: As yet, its antigen is unknown.

The study's findings and limits: There were mostly white British donors and more females than males, and clonal diversity was possibly underestimated. Just a handful of people given AZD1222 tested seropositive at baseline. The study found vaccine-associated CD4 TCRs spanning spike, dominant at 160-218 and 743-854. Every sample of the repertoires postdated the peak T cell response.

The sequence was collected from an adult who received the MenACWY meningococcal vaccine as a control. This chain uses TRBV9 with TRBJ2-7; 11 positions match TRBD1. Sample: peripheral blood, taken 28 days after the second dose of the MenACWY control vaccine. CDR3 DNA: TGTGCCAGCAGCCGAGGGACAGGGGGCTCCTACGAGCAGTACTTC. Encoded protein: CASSRGTGGSYEQYF.